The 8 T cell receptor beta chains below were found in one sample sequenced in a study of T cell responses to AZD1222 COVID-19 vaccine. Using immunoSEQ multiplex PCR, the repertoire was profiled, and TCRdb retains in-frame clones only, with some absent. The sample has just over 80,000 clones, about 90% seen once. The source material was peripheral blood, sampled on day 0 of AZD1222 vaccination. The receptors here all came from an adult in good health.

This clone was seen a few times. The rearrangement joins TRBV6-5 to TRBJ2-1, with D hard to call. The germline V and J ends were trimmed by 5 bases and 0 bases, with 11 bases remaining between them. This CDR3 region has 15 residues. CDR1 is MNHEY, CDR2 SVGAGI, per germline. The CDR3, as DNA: TGTGCCAGCAGTCCCGGGCTGAGCTCCTACAATGAGCAGTTCTTC. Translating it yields CASSPGLSSYNEQFF.

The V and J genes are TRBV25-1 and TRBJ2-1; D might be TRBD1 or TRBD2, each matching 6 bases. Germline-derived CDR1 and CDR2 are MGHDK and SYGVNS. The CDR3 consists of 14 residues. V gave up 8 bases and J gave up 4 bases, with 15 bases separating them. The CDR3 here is CASYPGATYNEQFF. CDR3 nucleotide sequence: TGTGCCAGCTACCCGGGGGCCACGTACAATGAGCAGTTCTTC.

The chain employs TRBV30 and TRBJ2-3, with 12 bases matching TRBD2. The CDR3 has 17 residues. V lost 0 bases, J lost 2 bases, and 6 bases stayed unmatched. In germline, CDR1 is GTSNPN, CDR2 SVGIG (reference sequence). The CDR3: CAWSVPTSGGTTDTQYF. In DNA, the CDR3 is TGTGCCTGGAGTGTACCCACTAGCGGGGGGACCACAGATACGCAGTATTTT.

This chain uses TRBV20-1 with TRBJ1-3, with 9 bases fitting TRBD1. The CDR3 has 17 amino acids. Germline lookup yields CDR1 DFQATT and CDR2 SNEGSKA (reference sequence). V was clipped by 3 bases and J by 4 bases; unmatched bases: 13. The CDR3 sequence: CSASRWGTGRGGNTIYF. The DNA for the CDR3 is TGCAGTGCTAGTAGATGGGGGACAGGGCGTGGAGGAAACACCATATATTTT.

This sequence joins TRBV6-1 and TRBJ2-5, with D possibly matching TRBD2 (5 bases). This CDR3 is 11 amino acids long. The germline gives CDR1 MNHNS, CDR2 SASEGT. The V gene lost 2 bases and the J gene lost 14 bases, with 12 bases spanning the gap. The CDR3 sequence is CASSELSGIYF. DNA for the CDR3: TGTGCCAGCAGTGAATTGTCGGGAATTTACTTC.

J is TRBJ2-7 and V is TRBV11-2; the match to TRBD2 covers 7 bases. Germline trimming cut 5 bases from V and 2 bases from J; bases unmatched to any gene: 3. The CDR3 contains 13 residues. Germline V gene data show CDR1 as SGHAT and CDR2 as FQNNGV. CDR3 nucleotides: TGTGCCAGCAGCAGCGGGACGGCCTACGAGCAGTACTTC. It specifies CASSSGTAYEQYF.

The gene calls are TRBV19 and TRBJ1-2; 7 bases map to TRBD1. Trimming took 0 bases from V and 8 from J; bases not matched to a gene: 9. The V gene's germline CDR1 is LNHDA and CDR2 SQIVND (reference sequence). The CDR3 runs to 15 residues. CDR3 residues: CASSIDGDRVYGYTF. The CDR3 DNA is TGTGCCAGTAGTATAGATGGCGACAGGGTTTACGGCTACACCTTC.

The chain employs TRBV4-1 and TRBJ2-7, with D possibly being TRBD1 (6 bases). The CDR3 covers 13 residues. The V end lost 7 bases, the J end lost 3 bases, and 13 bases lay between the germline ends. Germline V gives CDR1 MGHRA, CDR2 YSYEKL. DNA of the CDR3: TGCGCCAGCATGGGAACAGGGAACTACGAGCAGTACTTC. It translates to CASMGTGNYEQYF.